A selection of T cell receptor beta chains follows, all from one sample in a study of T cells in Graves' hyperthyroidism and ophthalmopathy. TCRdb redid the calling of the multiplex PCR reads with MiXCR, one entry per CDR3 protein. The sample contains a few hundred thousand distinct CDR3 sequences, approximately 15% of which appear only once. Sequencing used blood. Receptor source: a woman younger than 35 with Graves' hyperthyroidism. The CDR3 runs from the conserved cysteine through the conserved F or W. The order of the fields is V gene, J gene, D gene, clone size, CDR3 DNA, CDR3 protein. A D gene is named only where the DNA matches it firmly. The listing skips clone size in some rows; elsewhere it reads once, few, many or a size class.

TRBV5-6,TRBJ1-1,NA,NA,TGTGCCAGCACCTGGGGGGGGTTGAACACTGAAGCTTTCTTT,CASTWGGLNTEAFF
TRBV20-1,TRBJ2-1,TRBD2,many,TGCAGTGCTAGAGATTGGGGGGGACGGGACAATGAGCAGTTCTTC,CSARDWGGRDNEQFF
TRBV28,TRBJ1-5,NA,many,TGTGCCAGCAGTTTAGGACCGGAGCCCCAGCATTTT,CASSLGPEPQHF
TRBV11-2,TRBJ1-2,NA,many,TGTGCCAGCAGCCCGGGGGCCTTTAACTATGGCTACACCTTC,CASSPGAFNYGYTF
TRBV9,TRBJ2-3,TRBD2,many,TGTGCCAGCAGCGTAATGGGTAGCGGGAGCACAGATACGCAGTATTTT,CASSVMGSGSTDTQYF
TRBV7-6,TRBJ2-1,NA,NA,TGTGCCAGCAGCTTGGTACTAGATCCCAATGAGCAGTTCTTC,CASSLVLDPNEQFF
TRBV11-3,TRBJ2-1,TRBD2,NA,TGTGTCAGCAGCCCCCCGGGACTAGCGAGTGAGCAGTTCTTC,CVSSPPGLASEQFF
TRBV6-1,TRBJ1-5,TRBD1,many,TGTGCCAGCAGTACGGGACAGGGGCGTAATCAGCCCCAGCATTTT,CASSTGQGRNQPQHF
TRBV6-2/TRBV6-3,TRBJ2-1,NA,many,TGTGCCAGCAGTTACGGCAACAATGAGCAGTTCTTC,CASSYGNNEQFF
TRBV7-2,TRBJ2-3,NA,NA,TGTGCCAGCAGCCTCCAAACATCTCCCTCTAGGAATACGCAGTATTTT,CASSLQTSPSRNTQYF
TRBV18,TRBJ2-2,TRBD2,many,TGTGCCAGCTCACCGCGGACTAGCGGGAGAAAAACCGGGGAGCTGTTTTTT,CASSPRTSGRKTGELFF
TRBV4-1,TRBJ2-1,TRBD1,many,TGCGCCAGCAGCCAAGTCTGGACAGGGGGATTTGAGCAGTTCTTC,CASSQVWTGGFEQFF
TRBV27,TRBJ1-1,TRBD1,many,TGTGCCAGCAGTTTACGGGGACAGGCAGAAGCTTTCTTT,CASSLRGQAEAFF
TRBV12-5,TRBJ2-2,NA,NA,TGTGCTAGTGGTTTTCTTAGTTATGCCGGGGAGCTGTTTTTT,CASGFLSYAGELFF
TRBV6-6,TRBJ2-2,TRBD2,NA,TGTGCCAGCAGTTGGGACTATAACACCGGGGAGCTGTTTTTT,CASSWDYNTGELFF
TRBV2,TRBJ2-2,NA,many,TGTGCCAGCAGTGAGAGTCCGGGAACGAACACCGGGGAGCTGTTTTTT,CASSESPGTNTGELFF
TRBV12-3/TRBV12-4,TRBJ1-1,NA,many,TGTGCCAGCAGTCCCCGTTGGGAAGCTTTCTTT,CASSPRWEAFF
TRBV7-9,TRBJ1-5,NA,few,TGTGCCAGCAGCTTCGGTGGCCCGGGACACTATCAGCCCCAGCATTTT,CASSFGGPGHYQPQHF
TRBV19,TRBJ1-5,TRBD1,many,TGTGCCAGTAGTGCTCGGACAGGGGGCCGGGGGAATCAGCCCCAGCATTTT,CASSARTGGRGNQPQHF
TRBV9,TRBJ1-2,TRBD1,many,TGTGCCAGCAGACCCCGGGACAGGTTTGATGTTGGGGGCTACACCTTC,CASRPRDRFDVGGYTF
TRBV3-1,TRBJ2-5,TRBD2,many,TGTGCCAGCAGCCAAGATACTAGCGGGGAGACCCAGTACTTC,CASSQDTSGETQYF
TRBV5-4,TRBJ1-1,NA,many,TGTGCCAGCAGCTTGGGGGGGGCAAGACAGGACACTGAAGCTTTCTTT,CASSLGGARQDTEAFF
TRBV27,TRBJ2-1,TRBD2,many,TGTGCCAGCAGCAGGACTAGCGGGAGGGACAATGAGCAGTTCTTC,CASSRTSGRDNEQFF
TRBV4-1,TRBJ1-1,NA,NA,TGCGCCAGCAGCCAAGATCGCAGTACTGAAGCTTTCTTT,CASSQDRSTEAFF
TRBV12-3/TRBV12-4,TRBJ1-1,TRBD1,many,TGTGCCAGCAGTCCGGGACAGGGGTTGACTACTGAAGCTTTCTTT,CASSPGQGLTTEAFF
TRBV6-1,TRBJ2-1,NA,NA,TGTGCCAGCAGTGAAGTTCAGGCGAGCGGGCAAGTCAATGAGCAGTTCTTC,CASSEVQASGQVNEQFF
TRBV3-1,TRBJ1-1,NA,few,TGTGCCAGCAGCCAAGGGGTGGCGAACACTGAAGCTTTCTTT,CASSQGVANTEAFF
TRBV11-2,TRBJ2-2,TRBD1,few,TGTGCCAGCAGCTTAGTGGGGACAGGGGGGACCGGGGAGCCGTTTTTT,CASSLVGTGGTGEPFF
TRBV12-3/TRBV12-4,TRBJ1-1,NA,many,TGTGCCAGCAGTTCCCCGACGGGGAGGAACACTGAAGCTTTCTTT,CASSSPTGRNTEAFF
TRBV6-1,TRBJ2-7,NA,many,TGTGCCAGCAGTCAAATTTATAGCTCCTACGAGCAGTACTTC,CASSQIYSSYEQYF
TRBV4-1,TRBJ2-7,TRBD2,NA,TGCGCCAGCAAAGGACTAGGAGCCTACGAGCAGTACTTC,CASKGLGAYEQYF
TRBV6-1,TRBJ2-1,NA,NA,TGTGCCAGCAGTGAAGAGTCCAGAAAGTTCTTC,CASSEESRKFF
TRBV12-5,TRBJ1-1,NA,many,TGTGCTAGTGGTTTGGGAGGGGTTTTGAACACTGAAGCTTTCTTT,CASGLGGVLNTEAFF
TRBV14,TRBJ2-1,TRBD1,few,TGTGCCAGCAGCCCGACAGGGAGCAATGAGCAGTTCTTC,CASSPTGSNEQFF
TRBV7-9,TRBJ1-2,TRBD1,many,TGTGCCAGCAGCCGGAGTAACAGGGGATCCTATGGCTACACCTTC,CASSRSNRGSYGYTF
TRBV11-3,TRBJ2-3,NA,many,TGTGCCAGCGGGAGGCGTGGGGGCACAGATACGCAGTATTTT,CASGRRGGTDTQYF
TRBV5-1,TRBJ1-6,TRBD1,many,TGCGCCAGCAGCTTGGAGGGGACAGAGGATTCACCCCTCCACTTT,CASSLEGTEDSPLHF
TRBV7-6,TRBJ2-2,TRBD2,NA,TGTGCCAGCAGCGTACTAGCGGGAGCTGGCACCGGGGAGCTGTTTTTT,CASSVLAGAGTGELFF
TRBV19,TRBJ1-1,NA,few,TGTGCCACCTCCTTGGGGGGAAACACTGAAGCTTTCTTT,CATSLGGNTEAFF
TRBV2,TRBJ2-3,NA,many,TGTGCCACCGCTATCTACTTGCGTGTCGTCGCAGATACGCAGTATTTT,CATAIYLRVVADTQYF
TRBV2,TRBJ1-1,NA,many,TGTGCCAGCAGCTTCCGCCCCGGTGACACTGAAGCTTTCTTT,CASSFRPGDTEAFF
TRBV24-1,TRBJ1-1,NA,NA,TGTGCCACCAGTGATAATTCAGGGCAGAACACTGAAGCTTTCTTT,CATSDNSGQNTEAFF
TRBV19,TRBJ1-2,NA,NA,TGTGCCAGTAGTATGAACATCCCGTGGTATGGCTACACCTTC,CASSMNIPWYGYTF
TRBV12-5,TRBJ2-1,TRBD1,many,TGTGCTAGTGGCCTCGGACAGGTATACAATGAGCAGTTCTTC,CASGLGQVYNEQFF
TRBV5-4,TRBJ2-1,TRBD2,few,TGTGCCAGCAGCTCCCCGGGACTAGCTTCATCCAATGAGCAGTTCTTC,CASSSPGLASSNEQFF